This T cell receptor (beta chain) was obtained from a study of shared clonotypes between healthy human individuals (dated by TCRdb to 2019 to 2021). About the investigation overall: A couple of women and three men aged 18 to 49 years were included in the cohort. The study deeply sequenced blood TCR repertoires of about 5 healthy adults to estimate repertoire size and the extent of clonotype sharing between individuals. Each donor's leukapheresis produced roughly between about 0.8 and 10 billion PBMCs. For each donor, CD4 naive and CD4 memory were each run on three plates, CD8 naive on two plates, and CD8 memory on one plate. Libraries were prepared and TCR repertoires were sequenced by different laboratories using diverse techniques, in order to increase sequencing depth and limit assay-specific biases. Results and caveats for the whole study, not just this receptor: Larger estimated clonotype richness was generally found for naive subsets than for memory subsets. Based on pairwise subsampling, the degree of clonotype sharing among donors was expected to be affected by sequencing depth. Only blood was sampled, and tissue TCR repertoires likely differ from those in blood. Sharing across four donors was observed for 5% to 6.5% of naive CD4, around 3.5% of naive CD8, 2% to 2.5% of memory CD4, and around 0.4% of memory CD8 clonotypes. Clonotypes shared by all four sorted-subset donors showed higher generation probabilities than non-shared clonotypes. The small number of donors limited the genetic and exposure-history diversity represented. Incomplete sequencing was indicated by rarefaction of sorted-subset datasets, despite the large sequencing depth.

TCR CDR3 regions were amplified from genomic DNA by multiplex PCR using the deep immunoSEQ assay. Genomic DNA extracted from each cell subset was distributed evenly over all wells of several immunoSEQ 96-well plates, and each plate served as one replicate. Each replicate PCR for sorted subsets received 200 ng genomic DNA, equal to roughly 33,000 T cell genomes. The purified libraries were quantified using a Qubit 3.0 fluorometer, sized with a Bioanalyzer 2100, and then quantified again using the KAPA Library Quantification kit. A separate single-read 150-cycle Illumina NextSeq 550 flow cell was used to sequence each immunoSEQ 96-well plate. In the original analysis: The immunoSEQ output contained only junctional sequences without quality scores, so filtering could not match that applied to full-length reads. Sequences were annotated with PyIR, a Python wrapper for IgBLAST v1.9, using IMGT germline references to assign V/J genes and CDR3. Reads were removed for weak V/J assignments (E-value above 1e-6), missing CDR3, stop codons, out-of-frame junctions, or ambiguous translated residues. V3J clonotypes were defined by identical inferred V gene, J gene, and CDR3 amino acid sequence. To compute the percentage overlap between repertoires, the number of shared unique clonotypes was divided by the size of the smaller repertoire. Three approaches were used to assess repertoire richness: RTK rarefaction, the Chao1 estimator, and Recon v2.1 estimates of unobserved clonotypes. OLGA was used to compute generation probabilities for all TCRbeta clonotypes that the gDNA method yielded from a handful of donors. TCRdb holds this immuneACCESS table with in-frame rearrangements only. Some clones are missing; in checked studies, unresolved V genes explain under half, and the rest has no known cause. Clonal size and the V and J genes are those of that table, whereas D and trimming came from the DNA. Counted in this sample were over a million clones; about 96% of them appeared once. Together, the top ten hold roughly 1.2% of the sample.

This clone was detected only once. Its antigen is not yet known. Per-nucleotide qualities are absent, and no much larger clonotype sits a single base away. There are 12 amino acids in the CDR3, from cysteine to phenylalanine inclusive. Only the CDR3 part of the read is kept: 36 bases, read in frame from the first base. As encoded in the germline V gene, CDR1 is SGDLS while CDR2 is YYNGEE. V is cut by 4 bases and J by 3 bases, and the space between the germline ends is 8 bases. The donors were healthy, HIV-negative adults who had no recently reported acute infections or vaccinations. Only Caucasian adults living in Nashville, Tennessee, USA were represented among the donors. Magnetic negative selection was used to enrich CD4+ T cells, after which naive cells were positively selected on CD45RA and the negative fraction became the memory subset. After blood collection by leukapheresis, PBMCs were isolated using Ficoll-Histopaque density gradient centrifugation and then cryopreserved in the vapor phase of liquid nitrogen. Analytical flow cytometry was used to check the purity and quantity of each magnetically sorted T cell population. Genomic DNA was isolated from every sorted fraction and measured by UV absorbance on a Nanodrop 2000c.

The TCR originated in a man younger than 45 in good health. Sequenced sample: naive CD4+ T cells sorted from blood. This specimen's cell subset or site label, per the study, means: CD45RA+ positively selected. The chain was built from TRBV9 and TRBJ2-7; no confident D gene assignment can be made. The DNA sequence is TGTGCCAGCAGCTCTACTATCTACGAGCAGTACTTC. It translates to CASSSTIYEQYF.